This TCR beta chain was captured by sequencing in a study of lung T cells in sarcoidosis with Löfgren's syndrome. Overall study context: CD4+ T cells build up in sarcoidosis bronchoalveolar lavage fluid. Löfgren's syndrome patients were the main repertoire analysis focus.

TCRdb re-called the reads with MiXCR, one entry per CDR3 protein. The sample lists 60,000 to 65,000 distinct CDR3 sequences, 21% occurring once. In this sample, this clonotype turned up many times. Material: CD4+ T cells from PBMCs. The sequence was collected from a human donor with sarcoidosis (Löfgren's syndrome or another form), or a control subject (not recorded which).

This chain's CDR3 is CASTDLYGYTF. CDR3 nucleotides: TGTGCCAGCACCGACCTCTATGGCTACACCTTC. The chain joins TRBV28 to TRBJ1-2; D not certain. The CDR3 totals 11 residues. V was cut by 7 bases and J by 4 bases, with 7 bases left in between. Germline V CDR1 and CDR2: MDHEN, SYDVKM.